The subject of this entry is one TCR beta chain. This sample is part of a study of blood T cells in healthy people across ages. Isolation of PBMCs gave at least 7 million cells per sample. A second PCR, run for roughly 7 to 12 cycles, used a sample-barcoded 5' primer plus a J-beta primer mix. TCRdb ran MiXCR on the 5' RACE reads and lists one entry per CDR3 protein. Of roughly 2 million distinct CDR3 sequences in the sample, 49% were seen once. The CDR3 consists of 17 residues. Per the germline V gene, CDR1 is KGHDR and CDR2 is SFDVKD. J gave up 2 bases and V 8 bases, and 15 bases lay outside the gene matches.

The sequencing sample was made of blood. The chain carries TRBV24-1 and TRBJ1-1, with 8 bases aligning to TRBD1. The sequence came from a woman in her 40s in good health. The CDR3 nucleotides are TGTGCCACCATGGTCAGAGTGGGGACAGGCTTTAACACTGAAGCTTTCTTT. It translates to CATMVRVGTGFNTEAFF.